What follows is one TCR beta chain and its context. Its antigen is not known. These data originate in a study of untreated major depressive disorder. Findings and caveats of the study: Compared with controls, depressed patients showed more TRBV05-01 (Vbeta 5.1) usage in CD4+ T cells.

For sex, age, current smoking status and body mass index, every depressed patient had a pairwise-matched non-depressed control. Typically 85% to 95% of enriched cells were CD4+. The repertoire was sequenced with immunoSEQ multiplex PCR; TCRdb's copy has only in-frame clones and lacks some. The sample lists some 21,000 clones, nearly 90% occurring once. Germline V gene data show CDR1 as WSHSY and CDR2 as SAAADI. J lost 1 base, V lost 7 bases, and 11 bases had no gene match. The CDR3 has 18 residues. The clonotype originates from a woman between 40 and 55 years old in good health. This chain joins TRBV10-2 and TRBJ2-1, with TRBD2 matching 12 bases. The sample consisted of CD4+ T cells from PBMCs. CDR3 DNA: TGCGCCAGCACTGGGACTAGCGGGTCCGTCTCTTCCTACAATGAGCAGTTCTTC. It translates to CASTGTSGSVSSYNEQFF.